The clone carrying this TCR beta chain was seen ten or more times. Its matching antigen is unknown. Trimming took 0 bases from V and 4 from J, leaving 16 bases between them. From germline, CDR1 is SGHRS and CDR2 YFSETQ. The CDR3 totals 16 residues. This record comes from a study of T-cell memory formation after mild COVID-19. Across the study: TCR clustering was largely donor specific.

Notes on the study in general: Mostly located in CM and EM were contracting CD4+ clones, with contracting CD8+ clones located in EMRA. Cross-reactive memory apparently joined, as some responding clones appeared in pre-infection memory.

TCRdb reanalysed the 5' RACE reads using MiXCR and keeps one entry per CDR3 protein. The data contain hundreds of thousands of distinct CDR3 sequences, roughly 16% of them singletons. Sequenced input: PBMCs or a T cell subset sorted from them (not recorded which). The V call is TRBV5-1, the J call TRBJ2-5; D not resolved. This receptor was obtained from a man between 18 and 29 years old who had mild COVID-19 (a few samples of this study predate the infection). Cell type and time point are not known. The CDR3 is CASSLDPGQKGETQYF. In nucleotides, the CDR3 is TGCGCCAGCAGCTTGGATCCCGGCCAGAAGGGAGAGACCCAGTACTTC.